The source of this T cell receptor beta chain is a study of graft-versus-host responses after intestinal transplantation. Study in general: Among the recipients, all got anti-thymocyte globulin induction and then tacrolimus and steroids for two to four years.

The CDR3 runs 15 residues. From germline, CDR1 is LGHNA and CDR2 YNFKEQ. Trimming removed 0 bases from V and 10 bases from J, with 16 bases in between. Notes on this clone: Its antigen remains unidentified.

Produced via immunoSEQ multiplex PCR; TCRdb's table is partial and in-frame only. The profile shows about 35,000 clones, 93% of them singletons. Sequenced material: unstimulated CD8+ T cells sorted from spleen or lymph node cells, taken before transplant. The TCR was taken from a human donor who was the organ donor for an intestinal transplant. The J gene is TRBJ2-1, the V gene TRBV4-2, with a weak D call TRBD1 (6 bases). Here the CDR3 DNA reads TGTGCCAGCAGCCAAGAGTCGGGGCAGGGGCCAGAGCAGTTCTTC. Encoded protein: CASSQESGQGPEQFF.